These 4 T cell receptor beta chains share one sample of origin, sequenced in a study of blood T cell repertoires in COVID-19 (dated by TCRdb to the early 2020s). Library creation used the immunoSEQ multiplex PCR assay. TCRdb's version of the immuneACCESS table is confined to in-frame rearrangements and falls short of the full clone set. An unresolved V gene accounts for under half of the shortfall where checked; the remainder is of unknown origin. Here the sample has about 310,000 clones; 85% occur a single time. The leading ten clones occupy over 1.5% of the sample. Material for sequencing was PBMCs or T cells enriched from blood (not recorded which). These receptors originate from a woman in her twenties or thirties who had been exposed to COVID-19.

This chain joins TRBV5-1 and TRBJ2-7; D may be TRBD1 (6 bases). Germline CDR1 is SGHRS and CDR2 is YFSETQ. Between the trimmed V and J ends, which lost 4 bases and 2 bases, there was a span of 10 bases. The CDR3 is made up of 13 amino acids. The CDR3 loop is CASSPDRPYEQYF. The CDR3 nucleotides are TGCGCCAGCAGCCCCGACAGGCCCTACGAGCAGTACTTC.

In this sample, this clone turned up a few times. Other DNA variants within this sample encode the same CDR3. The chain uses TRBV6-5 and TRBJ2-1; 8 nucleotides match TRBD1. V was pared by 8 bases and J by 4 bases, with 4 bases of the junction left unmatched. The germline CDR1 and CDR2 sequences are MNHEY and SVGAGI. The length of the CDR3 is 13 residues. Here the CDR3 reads CASGRTGYNEQFF. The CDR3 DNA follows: TGTGCCAGCGGACGGACAGGGTACAATGAGCAGTTCTTC.

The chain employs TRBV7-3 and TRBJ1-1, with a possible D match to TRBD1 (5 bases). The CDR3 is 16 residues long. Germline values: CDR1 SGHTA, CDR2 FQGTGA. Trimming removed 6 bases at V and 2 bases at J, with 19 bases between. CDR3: CASSSGRTNINTEAFF. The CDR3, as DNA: TGTGCCAGCAGTTCCGGACGGACAAATATTAACACTGAAGCTTTCTTT.

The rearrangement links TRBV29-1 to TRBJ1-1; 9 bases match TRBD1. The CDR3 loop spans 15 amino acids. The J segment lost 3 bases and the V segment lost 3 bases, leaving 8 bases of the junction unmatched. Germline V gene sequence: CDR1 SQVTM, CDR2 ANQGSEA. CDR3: CSVDDPNRGHTEAFF. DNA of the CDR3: TGCAGCGTTGATGACCCGAACAGGGGGCACACTGAAGCTTTCTTT.